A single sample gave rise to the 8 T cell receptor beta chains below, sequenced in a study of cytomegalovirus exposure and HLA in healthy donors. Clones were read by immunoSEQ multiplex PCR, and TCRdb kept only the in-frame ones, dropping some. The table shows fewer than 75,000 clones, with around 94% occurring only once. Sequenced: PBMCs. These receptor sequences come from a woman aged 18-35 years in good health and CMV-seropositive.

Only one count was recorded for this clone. CDR3 coding DNA: TGTGCCAGCAGCCTTAGCGGGGGGACCTCCAATGAGCAGTTCTTC. Translation gives CASSLSGGTSNEQFF. J is TRBJ2-1 and V is TRBV7-9; 10 bases are shared with TRBD2. Germline-derived CDR1 and CDR2 are SEHNR and FQNEAQ (reference sequence). V dropped 5 bases and J dropped 6; count of bases not matched to a gene: 7. CDR3 length: 15 amino acids.

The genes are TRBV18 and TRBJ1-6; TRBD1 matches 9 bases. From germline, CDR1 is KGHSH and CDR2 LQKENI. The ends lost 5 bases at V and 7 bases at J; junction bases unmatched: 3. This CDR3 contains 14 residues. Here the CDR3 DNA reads TGTGCCAGCTCAGGACAGGGGAGGAATTCACCCCTCCACTTT. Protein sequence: CASSGQGRNSPLHF.

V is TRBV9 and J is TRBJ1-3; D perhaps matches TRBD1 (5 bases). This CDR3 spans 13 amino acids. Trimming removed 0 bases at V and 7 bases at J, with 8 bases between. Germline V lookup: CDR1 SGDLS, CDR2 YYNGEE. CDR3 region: CASSVVGGNTIYF. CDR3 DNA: TGTGCCAGCAGCGTAGTCGGGGGGAACACCATATATTTT. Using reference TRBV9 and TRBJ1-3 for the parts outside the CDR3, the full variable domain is DSGVTQTPKHLITATGQRVTLRCSPRSGDLSVYWYQQSLDQGLQFLIQYYNGEERAKGNILERFSAQQFPDLHSELNLSSLELGDSALYFCASSVVGGNTIYFGEGSWLTVV.

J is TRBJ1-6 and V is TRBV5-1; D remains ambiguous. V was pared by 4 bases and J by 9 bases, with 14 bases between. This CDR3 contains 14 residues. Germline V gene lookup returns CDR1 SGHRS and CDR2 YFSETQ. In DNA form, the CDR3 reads TGCGCCAGCAGCCCTGGTTCGGAGGGTTCACCCCTCCACTTT. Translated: CASSPGSEGSPLHF.

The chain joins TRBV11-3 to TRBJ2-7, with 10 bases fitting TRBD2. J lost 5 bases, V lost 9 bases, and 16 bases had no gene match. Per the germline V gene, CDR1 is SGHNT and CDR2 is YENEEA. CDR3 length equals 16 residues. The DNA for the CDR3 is TGTGCCAGAAAGCAAGCGGGGGGGCCGGGAAAAAACGAGCAGTACTTC. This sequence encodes CARKQAGGPGKNEQYF.

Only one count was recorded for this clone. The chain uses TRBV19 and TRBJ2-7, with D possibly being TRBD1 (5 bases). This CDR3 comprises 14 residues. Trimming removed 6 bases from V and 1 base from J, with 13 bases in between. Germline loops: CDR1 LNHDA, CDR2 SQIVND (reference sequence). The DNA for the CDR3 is TGTGCCAGTAGAATAACAGGATATTCCTACGAGCAGTACTTC. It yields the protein CASRITGYSYEQYF.

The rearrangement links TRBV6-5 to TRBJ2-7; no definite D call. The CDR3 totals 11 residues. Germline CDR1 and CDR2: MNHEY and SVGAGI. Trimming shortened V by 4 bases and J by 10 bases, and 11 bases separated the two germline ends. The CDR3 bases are TGTGCCAGCAGTTTTAAGCCTCGCCAGTACTTC. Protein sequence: CASSFKPRQYF.

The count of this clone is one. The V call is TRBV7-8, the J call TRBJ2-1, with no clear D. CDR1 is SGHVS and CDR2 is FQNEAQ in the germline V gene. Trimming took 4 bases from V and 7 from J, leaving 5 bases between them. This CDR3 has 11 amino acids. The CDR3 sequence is CASSSFNEQFF. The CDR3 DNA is TGTGCCAGCAGCTCCTTTAATGAGCAGTTCTTC.